The rows below give T cell receptor beta chains drawn from one sample of a study of blood T cell repertoires in COVID-19. TCRdb's copy holds only in-frame clones and misses some; the assay was immunoSEQ multiplex PCR. The table records about 70,000 clones, 75% to 90% of them present only once. Material for sequencing was peripheral blood. Receptors originate from a man aged 35-49 years with COVID-19, enrolled during active disease. Both conserved end residues are part of each CDR3. D genes are given only for firm matches. Some rows have no size entry. The others give once, few or many, or a class for an expanded clone.

d_call clone_size j_call v_call cdr3_nt cdr3_aa
TRBD1 - TRBJ1-1 TRBV5-4 TGTGCCAGCAGTTTAACAGGGGTCACTGAAGCTTTCTTT CASSLTGVTEAFF
TRBD2 few TRBJ2-5 TRBV2 TGTGCCAGCAGTGAGGTAGCGGGGGGGAAAGAGACCCAGTACTTC CASSEVAGGKETQYF
- - TRBJ1-5 TRBV5-6 TGTGCCAGCAGCCTAGGGGTCTATAGCAATCAGCCCCAGCATTTT CASSLGVYSNQPQHF
- - TRBJ1-1 TRBV2 TGTGCCAGCAGCCCTGAACCGGGACAAGAAGCTTTCTTT CASSPEPGQEAFF
TRBD2 - TRBJ2-7 TRBV7-2 TGTGCCAGCAGCCTTAGCGGGGGGTCCTCCTACGAGCAGTACTTC CASSLSGGSSYEQYF
- - TRBJ2-2 TRBV19 TGTGCCAGTAGTCCGCAGGTAGACACCGGGGAGCTGTTTTTT CASSPQVDTGELFF
- - TRBJ2-5 TRBV3-1/TRBV3-2 TGTGCCAGCAGCCAAGAGGGGCGAGAGACCCAGTACTTC CASSQEGRETQYF
- - TRBJ1-1 TRBV4-1 TGCGCCAGCAGCCAAGGGCACAGCTCGAGCACTGAAGCTTTCTTT CASSQGHSSSTEAFF
- - TRBJ2-3 TRBV6-5 TGTGCCAGCATGGCGGATTCCACGGATACGCAGTATTTT CASMADSTDTQYF
- once TRBJ1-2 TRBV27 TGTGCCAGCAGTTTATCGGGGGGAACATATGGCTACACCTTC CASSLSGGTYGYTF
TRBD2 few TRBJ2-3 TRBV2 TGTGCCAGCAGGACGGGACTAGCGGGGGCAGATACGCAGTATTTT CASRTGLAGADTQYF
- - TRBJ2-1 TRBV3-1/TRBV3-2 TGTGCCAGCAGCCAAGGAGGGGGTTGGGGCTCCTACAATGAGCAGTTCTTC CASSQGGGWGSYNEQFF